These 29 T cell receptor beta chains were sequenced from one sample in a study of cytotoxic CD8 clonotypes in ibrutinib-treated CLL. Libraries were prepared by immunoSEQ multiplex PCR; TCRdb keeps only in-frame clonotypes and omits some of them. The sample includes around 60,000 clones, roughly 59% of them seen just once. The material was PBMCs, obtained after 12 months of ibrutinib treatment. The receptors stem from a human donor with chronic lymphocytic leukemia.

J is TRBJ2-3 and V is TRBV18, with TRBD2 matching 7 bases. CDR1 is KGHSH and CDR2 is LQKENI in the germline V gene. V lost 4 bases and J lost 2; bases outside the gene matches: 6. The CDR3 sequence is 15 residues long. The CDR3 is CASSQAAGYTDTQYF. The CDR3 nucleotides are TGTGCCAGCTCACAGGCAGCGGGGTACACAGATACGCAGTATTTT. The full variable domain, in which reference TRBV18 and TRBJ2-3 provide the parts outside the CDR3, is NAGVMQNPRHLVRRRGQEARLRCSPMKGHSHVYWYRQLPEEGLKFMVYLQKENIIDESGMPKERFSAEFPKEGPSILRIQQVVRGDSAAYFCASSQAAGYTDTQYFGPGTRLTVL.

This chain connects TRBV27 to TRBJ2-3; D is uncertain. CDR1 MNHEY and CDR2 SMNVEV come from the germline V gene (reference sequence). Trimming shortened V by 10 bases and J by 3 bases, and 8 bases separated the two germline ends. This CDR3 has 11 residues. CDR3 coding DNA: TGTGCCACCGGACCGACAGATACGCAGTATTTT. It specifies CATGPTDTQYF.

This clone was recorded a few times. The chain carries TRBV6-1 and TRBJ2-3; 9 positions agree with TRBD1. The junction had 5 bases not matched to a gene; V was cut back by 4 bases and J by 6 bases. The germline gives CDR1 MNHNS, CDR2 SASEGT. The CDR3 has 14 residues. CDR3 DNA: TGTGCCAGCAGTGCCGGACAGGGGACGGATACGCAGTATTTT. Translation gives CASSAGQGTDTQYF.

CDR3 DNA: TGTGCCAGCAGCTTGGGGGGTGAAGCTTTCTTT. This sequence encodes CASSLGGEAFF. The rearrangement uses TRBV5-4 and TRBJ1-1; D gene uncertain. The CDR3 spans 11 residues. The germline V gene encodes CDR1 SGHNT and CDR2 YYREEE (reference sequence). V gave up 0 bases and J gave up 7 bases, with 4 bases separating them.

This clone turned up a few times. The chain has TRBV28 and TRBJ1-2; possibly TRBD1 for D (5 bases). There are 14 residues in the CDR3. The germline V and J ends were trimmed by 3 bases and 8 bases, with 16 bases remaining between them. CDR1 is MDHEN and CDR2 is SYDVKM in the germline V gene. The CDR3 bases are TGTGCCAGCAGTTTTCCCGTGAGGGGTGGCGGCTACACCTTC. Amino acids: CASSFPVRGGGYTF.

This chain uses TRBV7-9 with TRBJ2-7; 7 bases are shared with TRBD1. The germline V gene has CDR1 SEHNR and CDR2 FQNEAQ (reference sequence). Unmatched junction bases numbered 6, after V lost 7 bases and J lost 0 bases. The CDR3 is 14 amino acids. CDR3 nucleotide sequence: TGTGCCAGCATGTTCACAGGGGCCTCCTACGAGCAGTACTTC. It codes for CASMFTGASYEQYF.

This chain joins TRBV27 and TRBJ1-2, with D tentatively TRBD1 (6 bases). The CDR3 has 16 amino acids. In germline, CDR1 is MNHEY, CDR2 SMNVEV (reference sequence). The germline V and J ends were trimmed by 3 bases and 0 bases, with 14 bases remaining between them. The CDR3: CASSFTTGTANYGYTF. DNA for the CDR3: TGTGCCAGCAGTTTTACGACAGGAACAGCTAACTATGGCTACACCTTC.

The chain carries TRBV7-9 and TRBJ1-6; maybe TRBD1 (6 bases). Germline V gene sequence: CDR1 SEHNR, CDR2 FQNEAQ (reference sequence). V gave up 5 bases and J gave up 8 bases, with 16 bases separating them. The CDR3 has 15 amino acids. The CDR3 region is CASSRRQAGDSPLHF. The CDR3, as DNA: TGTGCCAGCAGCAGACGACAGGCCGGGGATTCACCCCTCCACTTT.

The chain uses TRBV7-9 and TRBJ1-4; TRBD1 matches 7 bases. Unmatched junction bases numbered 4, after V lost 5 bases and J lost 7 bases. Germline CDR1 SEHNR, CDR2 FQNEAQ (reference sequence). CDR3 size: 13 residues. This chain's CDR3 is CASSGGTVEKLFF. CDR3 bases: TGTGCCAGCAGCGGAGGGACAGTTGAAAAACTGTTTTTT.

V and J are TRBV29-1 and TRBJ1-2, with 9 positions matching TRBD1. The germline gives CDR1 SQVTM, CDR2 ANQGSEA. This CDR3 contains 13 residues. The ends lost 7 bases at V and 4 bases at J; junction bases unmatched: 7. CDR3: CSGYRGLSYGYTF. The CDR3 bases are TGCAGCGGCTACAGGGGGCTGAGCTATGGCTACACCTTC.

The table lists this clone with many counts. This sequence joins TRBV19 and TRBJ1-5, with D perhaps matching TRBD1 (5 bases). This CDR3 is built from 14 residues. The germline V gene encodes CDR1 LNHDA and CDR2 SQIVND (reference sequence). Trimming took 4 bases from V and 0 from J, leaving 7 bases between them. The CDR3 bases are TGTGCCAGTAGTAAGACAGATAGCAATCAGCCCCAGCATTTT. It yields the protein CASSKTDSNQPQHF.

The sample holds one count of this clone. The chain recombines TRBV7-6 with TRBJ2-6; perhaps TRBD1 as D (6 bases). V lost 3 bases, J lost 0 bases, and 12 bases lay in between. Germline values: CDR1 SGHVS, CDR2 FNYEAQ. This CDR3 has 17 residues. The CDR3 here is CASSFEDSASGANVLTF. The CDR3 DNA reads TGTGCCAGCAGCTTTGAGGACAGCGCCTCTGGGGCCAACGTCCTGACTTTC.

This clone is medium-sized (0.01 to 0.1%). This chain uses TRBV20-1 with TRBJ2-7; D is ambiguous. Germline V gene data show CDR1 as DFQATT and CDR2 as SNEGSKA (reference sequence). V was cut by 8 bases and J by 2 bases, with 10 bases left in between. This CDR3 is built from 11 residues. This chain's CDR3 is CSSPSPYEQYF. CDR3 in DNA: TGCAGTTCCCCCTCGCCCTACGAGCAGTACTTC.

V gene TRBV6-5 combines with J gene TRBJ2-7; D possibly uses TRBD1 or TRBD2 (5 bases each). The CDR3 has 15 residues. Trimming pared 2 bases from V and 1 base from J, leaving 12 bases between. Germline values: CDR1 MNHEY, CDR2 SVGAGI. The CDR3 DNA sequence: TGTGCCAGCAGTTACGGGGGAATGGGATCCTACGAGCAGTACTTC. It translates to CASSYGGMGSYEQYF.

This clone occurred a few times. The rearrangement joins TRBV18 to TRBJ2-2; 10 bases line up with TRBD2. Unmatched junction bases numbered 5, after V lost 3 bases and J lost 1 base. Germline assignment: CDR1 KGHSH and CDR2 LQKENI. This CDR3 is built from 17 residues. CDR3 sequence: CASSPSLAGVNTGELFF. The CDR3 coding sequence is TGTGCCAGCTCACCGTCGCTAGCGGGGGTGAACACCGGGGAGCTGTTTTTT.

CDR3 DNA sequence: TGCGCCAGCAGCTACGACCGTGTCCTAGCGGGAGGGAATGAGCAGTTCTTC. It codes for CASSYDRVLAGGNEQFF. The gene calls are TRBV5-1 and TRBJ2-1; TRBD2 agrees at 12 bases. V lost 3 bases, J lost 7 bases, and 11 bases stayed unmatched. Germline-derived CDR1 and CDR2 are SGHRS and YFSETQ. The CDR3 consists of 17 residues.

This clone was found a few times. V gene TRBV7-2 combines with J gene TRBJ2-1, with D maybe TRBD2 (5 bases). This CDR3 region has 12 residues. Germline V gene data show CDR1 as SGHTA and CDR2 as FQGNSA. Deletions cut 3 bases from V and 9 bases from J, with 9 bases between. CDR3 protein: CASSFSGSEQFF. Written as DNA, the CDR3 is TGTGCCAGCAGCTTTAGTGGGAGTGAGCAGTTCTTC. Using reference TRBV7-2 and TRBJ2-1 for the parts outside the CDR3, the full variable domain is GAGVSQSPSNKVTEKGKDVELRCDPISGHTALYWYRQSLGQGLEFLIYFQGNSAPDKSGLPSDRFSAERTGGSVSTLTIQRTQQEDSAVYLCASSFSGSEQFFGPGTRLTVL.

The chain combines TRBV5-1 with TRBJ1-1; possible D gene TRBD1, 6 bases. Trimming removed 6 bases at V and 9 bases at J, with 24 bases between. Germline assignment: CDR1 SGHRS and CDR2 YFSETQ. This CDR3 has 15 amino acids. The CDR3 here is CASTLTQGGTTQAFF. The CDR3 DNA sequence: TGCGCCAGCACCCTAACCCAGGGCGGGACAACTCAAGCTTTCTTT.

The chain is built from TRBV6-5 and TRBJ2-7, with 9 positions matching TRBD1. The ends lost 4 bases at V and 3 bases at J; junction bases unmatched: 7. The germline CDR1 and CDR2 sequences are MNHEY and SVGAGI. CDR3 length equals 15 residues. CDR3 protein: CASSSPGTGIYEQYF. CDR3 nucleotides: TGTGCCAGCAGTTCCCCCGGGACAGGGATCTACGAGCAGTACTTC.

Remarks on this clone: This may come from a read error, since a much larger clone is one base off. This same CDR3 is encoded by further DNA sequences in the sample. The genes are TRBV6-5 and TRBJ2-2; D unclear. V lost 5 bases and J lost 4, with 2 bases in between. CDR1 is MNHEY and CDR2 is SVGAGI in the germline V gene. The CDR3 covers 11 residues. The CDR3 spells CASSRTGELFF. As DNA, the CDR3 is TGTGCCAGCAGTCGCACCGGGGAGCTGTTTTTT.

This sequence joins TRBV18 and TRBJ1-1; 9 nucleotides agree with TRBD1. The V gene's germline CDR1 is KGHSH and CDR2 LQKENI. V lost 1 base and J lost 1; bases outside the gene matches: 4. The CDR3 extends over 16 amino acids. CDR3 protein: CASSPRTGAGNTEAFF. The CDR3 DNA reads as TGTGCCAGCTCACCACGGACAGGGGCGGGGAACACTGAAGCTTTCTTT.

The V gene is TRBV28, the J gene TRBJ1-5, with D possibly being TRBD1 (6 bases). Trimming took 3 bases from V and 1 from J, leaving 19 bases between them. The CDR3 consists of 18 residues. The germline V gene encodes CDR1 MDHEN and CDR2 SYDVKM. The DNA for the CDR3 is TGTGCCAGCAGTTTCCTCTCCAGGGGCCTCTGGAGCAATCAGCCCCAGCATTTT. Its protein is CASSFLSRGLWSNQPQHF.

The chain has TRBV6-1 and TRBJ1-5; D not certain. From germline, CDR1 is MNHNS and CDR2 SASEGT. Between the trimmed V and J ends, which lost 5 bases and 6 bases, there was a span of 14 bases. The CDR3 consists of 14 residues. CDR3 sequence (DNA): TGTGCCAGCAGTCCAGGTGGGGTGCCTCAGCCCCAGCATTTT. This gives the protein CASSPGGVPQPQHF.

In this sample, this clone turned up a few times. The chain joins TRBV9 to TRBJ1-2; a weak D match, TRBD1 (5 bases). There are 14 residues in the CDR3. V lost 4 bases and J 8 bases, leaving 18 bases between the germline ends. In germline, CDR1 is SGDLS, CDR2 YYNGEE. The CDR3 reads CASSFSGSGFGYTF. In DNA, the CDR3 is TGTGCCAGCAGCTTTAGTGGGTCAGGGTTCGGCTACACCTTC.

The DNA for the CDR3 is TGTGCCAGCTCACAGACTGGACCGGCGGTAGTTGAGACCCAGTACTTC. Protein sequence: CASSQTGPAVVETQYF. This rearrangement joins TRBV18 to TRBJ2-5; D ambiguous. The V gene lost 4 bases and the J gene lost 5 bases, with 20 bases spanning the gap. This CDR3 contains 16 residues. In germline, CDR1 is KGHSH, CDR2 LQKENI.

This clone was detected ten times or more. This CDR3 is CASSLAENGYTF. The DNA of the CDR3 is TGTGCCAGCAGTTTGGCGGAAAATGGCTACACCTTC. V gene TRBV2 combines with J gene TRBJ1-2; D gene uncertain. V was clipped by 5 bases and J by 6 bases, with 10 bases between them. Germline lookup yields CDR1 SNHLY and CDR2 FYNNEI. The CDR3 covers 12 residues.

This clone was counted a few times. The V gene is TRBV5-5, the J gene TRBJ2-7, with 10 bases aligning to TRBD2. CDR1 and CDR2 (germline): SGHKS, YYEKEE (reference sequence). Unmatched junction bases numbered 10, after V lost 4 bases and J lost 0 bases. The CDR3 runs to 17 residues. The DNA for the CDR3 is TGTGCCAGCAGCCTTCCCTCTAGCGGGAGAGACTCCTACGAGCAGTACTTC. Its protein product is CASSLPSSGRDSYEQYF.

The chain uses TRBV5-5 and TRBJ2-7; D gene ambiguous. Germline V CDR1 and CDR2: SGHKS, YYEKEE (reference sequence). Between the trimmed V and J ends, which lost 0 bases and 8 bases, there was a span of 6 bases. This CDR3 has 11 residues. CDR3 DNA sequence: TGTGCCAGCAGCTTGGGGATTAAGCAGTACGTC. As protein: CASSLGIKQYV.

The chain recombines TRBV15 with TRBJ1-3, with D perhaps matching TRBD1 (5 bases). The germline CDR1 and CDR2 sequences are LNHNV and YYDKDF (reference sequence). Trimming cost V 9 bases and J 5 bases, with 11 bases left between them. The CDR3 totals 12 residues. This CDR3 reads CATGTQRNTIYF. CDR3 coding DNA: TGTGCCACTGGGACCCAGCGAAACACCATATATTTT.